The rows below give T cell receptor beta chains drawn from one sample of a study of sequential checkpoint blockade in melanoma. Here immunoSEQ multiplex PCR was the method, and the copy in TCRdb shows in-frame clones only, minus some. This table has about 12,000 clones, over 60% appearing once. The starting material was CD8+ T cells sorted from blood (inferred from file names), obtained from a patient given nivolumab and ipilimumab in sequence. Every receptor here comes from a human donor with melanoma. The CDR3 runs from the conserved cysteine through the conserved F or W. A D gene is named only where the DNA matches it firmly. Expanded clones are given a class, and other clones once, few, many or no size at all.

d_call j_call v_call clone_size cdr3_nt cdr3_aa
TRBD2 TRBJ2-5 TRBV19 . TGTGCCAGTAGTATGACTAGCGGGGGGGCGGGAGAGACCCAGTACTTC CASSMTSGGAGETQYF
. TRBJ1-5 TRBV27 . TGTGCCAGCAGTTTGATCCAGGGGCATCAGCCCCAGCATTTT CASSLIQGHQPQHF
. TRBJ2-7 TRBV4-1 . TGCGCCAGCAGCCAAGAGTGGGGGGTGTACTACGAGCAGTACTTC CASSQEWGVYYEQYF
. TRBJ1-5 TRBV2 . TGTGCCAGCAGTGATGGGTGGGGCCCTCAGCCCCAGCATTTT CASSDGWGPQPQHF
TRBD2 TRBJ2-1 TRBV5-1 few TGCGCCAGCAGCTTGGAACCCACTAGCGGGAGATACTCAGGCAATGAGCAGTTCTTC CASSLEPTSGRYSGNEQFF
. TRBJ2-7 TRBV27 . TGTGCCAGCAGTTACGGGACAAATCCCTACGAGCAGTACTTC CASSYGTNPYEQYF
TRBD1 TRBJ1-2 TRBV5-4 . TGTGCCAGCAGCTTGGGGACAGGGCTGGGCGTTTATGGCTACACCTTC CASSLGTGLGVYGYTF
TRBD1 TRBJ1-1 TRBV27 . TGTGCCAGCAGTTTAGACAGGGGACGGAACACTGAAGCTTTCTTT CASSLDRGRNTEAFF
TRBD2 TRBJ2-1 TRBV7-9 . TGTGCCAGCAGCCCGGGACTAGCGGAGTCCAATGAGCAGTTCTTC CASSPGLAESNEQFF
. TRBJ2-3 TRBV6-6 . TGTGCCAGCAGTTACTTTCAGGGTCCAGCAGATACGCAGTATTTT CASSYFQGPADTQYF
. TRBJ1-1 TRBV29-1 . TGCAGCGTGGGACTTAACACTGAAGCTTTCTTT CSVGLNTEAFF